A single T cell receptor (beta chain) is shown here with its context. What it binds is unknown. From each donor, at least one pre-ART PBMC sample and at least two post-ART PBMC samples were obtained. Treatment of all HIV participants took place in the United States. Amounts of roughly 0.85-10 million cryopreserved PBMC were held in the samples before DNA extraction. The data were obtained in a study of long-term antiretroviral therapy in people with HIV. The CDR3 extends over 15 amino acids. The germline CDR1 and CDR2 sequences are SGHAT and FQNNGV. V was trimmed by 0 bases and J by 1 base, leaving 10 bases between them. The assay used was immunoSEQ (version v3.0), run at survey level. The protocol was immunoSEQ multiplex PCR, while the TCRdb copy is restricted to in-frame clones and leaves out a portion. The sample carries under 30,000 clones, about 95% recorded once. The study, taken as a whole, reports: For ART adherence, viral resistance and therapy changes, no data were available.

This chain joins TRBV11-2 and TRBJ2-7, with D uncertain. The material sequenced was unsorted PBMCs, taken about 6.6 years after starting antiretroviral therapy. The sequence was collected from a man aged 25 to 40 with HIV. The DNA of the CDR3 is TGTGCCAGCAGCTTAGATCTCATGGATTCCTACGAGCAGTACTTC. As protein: CASSLDLMDSYEQYF.